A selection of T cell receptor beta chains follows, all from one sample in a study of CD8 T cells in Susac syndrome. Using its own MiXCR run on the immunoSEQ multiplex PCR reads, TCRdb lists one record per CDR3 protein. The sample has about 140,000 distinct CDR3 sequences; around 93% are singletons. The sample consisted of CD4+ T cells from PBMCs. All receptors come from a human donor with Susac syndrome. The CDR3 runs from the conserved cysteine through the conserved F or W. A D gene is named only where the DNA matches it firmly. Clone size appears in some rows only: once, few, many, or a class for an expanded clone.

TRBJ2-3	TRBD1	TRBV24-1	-	TGTGCCACCAGTGAGACAGGGGCGACAGATACGCAGTATTTT	CATSETGATDTQYF
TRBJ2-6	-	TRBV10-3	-	TGTGCCATCAGTGAGTCGGCCAACTCTGGGGCCAACGTCCTGACTTTC	CAISESANSGANVLTF
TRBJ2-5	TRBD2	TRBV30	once	TGTGCCCCCTCCTCGGGAGGGGCTAAAAGTAGCCAAGAGACCCAGTACTTC	CAPSSGGAKSSQETQYF
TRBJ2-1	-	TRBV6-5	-	TGTGCCAGCAGTTACTCGATTTACAGCCGCTACAATGAGCAGTTCTTC	CASSYSIYSRYNEQFF
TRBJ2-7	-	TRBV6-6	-	TGTGCCAGCACTAACGGGGCGGCGGCTGTCGAGCAGTACTTC	CASTNGAAAVEQYF
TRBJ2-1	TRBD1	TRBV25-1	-	TGTGCCAGCGGGGGACAGAGGAATGAGCAGTTCTTC	CASGGQRNEQFF
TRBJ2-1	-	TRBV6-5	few	TGTGCCAGCAGTTACTCGAGCAGCTCCTACAATGAGCAGTTCTTC	CASSYSSSSYNEQFF
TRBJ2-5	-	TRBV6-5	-	TGTGCCAGCAGGAACAGGGTAGGGGAGACCCAGTACTTC	CASRNRVGETQYF
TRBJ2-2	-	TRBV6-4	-	TGTGCCAGCAGTGCTCGCGAAGGGTCAGGCGGGGAGCTGTTTTTT	CASSAREGSGGELFF
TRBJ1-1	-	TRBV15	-	TGTGCCACCAGCAGAGTGCAGGGTCAGAACACTGAAGCTTTCTTT	CATSRVQGQNTEAFF
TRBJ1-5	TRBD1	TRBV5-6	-	TGTGCCAGCAGCCTAGGACAGGGGGCTAGTCAGCCCCAGCATTTT	CASSLGQGASQPQHF
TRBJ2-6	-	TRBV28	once	TGTGCCAGCAGTTTATTGGGGGGTAGCTCCTCTGGGGCCAACGTCCTGACTTTC	CASSLLGGSSSGANVLTF
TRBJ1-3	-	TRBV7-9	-	TGTGCCAGCAGCCCCGCCTCTGGAAACACCATATATTTT	CASSPASGNTIYF
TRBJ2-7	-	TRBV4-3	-	TGCGCCAGCAGCCAAGAATTGGTAGCCTACGAGCAGTACTTC	CASSQELVAYEQYF
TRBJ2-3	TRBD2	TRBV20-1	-	TGCAGTGCTAGAGATTCTGAGCGGGGTAGCACAGATACGCAGTATTTT	CSARDSERGSTDTQYF
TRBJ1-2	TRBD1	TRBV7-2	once	TGTGCCAGCAGCTTAGAGGGGACAGGAGGCTACACCTTC	CASSLEGTGGYTF
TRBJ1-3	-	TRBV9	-	TGTGCCAGCAGCGTAGGAGACAGGAAAACGAACACCATATATTTT	CASSVGDRKTNTIYF
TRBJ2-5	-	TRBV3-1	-	TGTGCCAGCAGCCAAGAACCGGTCACGGAGACCCAGTACTTC	CASSQEPVTETQYF
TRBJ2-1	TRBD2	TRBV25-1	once	TGTGCCAGCAGTGAACTTAGCGGGAGAGAGTACAATGAGCAGTTCTTC	CASSELSGREYNEQFF
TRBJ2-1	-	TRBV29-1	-	TGCAGCGGCGGTAACAATGAGCAGTTCTTC	CSGGNNEQFF
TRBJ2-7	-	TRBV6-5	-	TGTGCCAGACCCGGGATAAGAAACGAGCAGTACTTC	CARPGIRNEQYF
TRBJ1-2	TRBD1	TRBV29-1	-	TGCAGCGTTACGGGGCAGGGGGCGTTCTATGGCTACACCTTC	CSVTGQGAFYGYTF
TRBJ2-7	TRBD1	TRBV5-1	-	TGCGCCAGCAGCTTCGGGGACAGACCCGAGCAGTACTTC	CASSFGDRPEQYF
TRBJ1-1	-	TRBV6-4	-	TGTGCCAGCAGTGAAGGGACGAACACTGAAGCTTTCTTT	CASSEGTNTEAFF
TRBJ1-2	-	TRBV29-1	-	TGCAGCGTTGAGAACAGTTCGGCTGGCTACACCTTC	CSVENSSAGYTF
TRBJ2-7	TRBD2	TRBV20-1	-	TGCAGTGCAACCGCGAGGAGTCTAGCGGGAGTTGAGCAGTACTTC	CSATARSLAGVEQYF
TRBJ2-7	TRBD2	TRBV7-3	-	TGTGCCAGCAGCGCGACTAGCTGGGGCGAGCAGTACTTC	CASSATSWGEQYF
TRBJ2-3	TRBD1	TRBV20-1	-	TGCAGTGCTAGAGGGACAGGGAACACAGATACGCAGTATTTT	CSARGTGNTDTQYF
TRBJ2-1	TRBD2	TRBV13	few	TGTGCCAGCAGCTTACAACCTCCGACTAGCGCGAACAATGAGCAGTTCTTC	CASSLQPPTSANNEQFF
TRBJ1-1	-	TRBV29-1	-	TGCAGCGTTGAACGACTGACGAACACTGAAGCTTTCTTT	CSVERLTNTEAFF
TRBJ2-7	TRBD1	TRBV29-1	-	TGCAGCGTTGAGGGGGGACAGGGGGCTTACGAGCAGTACTTC	CSVEGGQGAYEQYF
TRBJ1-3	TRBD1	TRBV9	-	TGTGCCAGCAGCGTGTTCGACAGGGGACCTGGAAACACCATATATTTT	CASSVFDRGPGNTIYF
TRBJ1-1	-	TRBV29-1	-	TGCAGCACCCGGACGGGGAACACTGAAGCTTTCTTT	CSTRTGNTEAFF
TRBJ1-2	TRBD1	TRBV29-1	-	TGCAGCGTTATAACCCGGGACAGGGATGGCTACACCTTC	CSVITRDRDGYTF
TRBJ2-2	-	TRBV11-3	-	TGTGCCAGCAGCTTAGATCCGCGGGCGGGCACCGGGGAGCTGTTTTTT	CASSLDPRAGTGELFF
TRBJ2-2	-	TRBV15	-	TGTGCCACCAGCGGAGGGATGGCCGGGGAGCTGTTTTTT	CATSGGMAGELFF
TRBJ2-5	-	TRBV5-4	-	TGTGCCAGCAGCTCCGGACAGGCGGGATGGAGCCAAGAGACCCAGTACTTC	CASSSGQAGWSQETQYF
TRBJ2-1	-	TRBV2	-	TGTGCCAGTTCTTGGGACCACAATTACAATGAGCAGTTCTTC	CASSWDHNYNEQFF
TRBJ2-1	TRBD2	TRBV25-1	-	TGTGCCAGCAGTGAACCGGGACTAGCGGGAGAGGATGAGCAGTTCTTC	CASSEPGLAGEDEQFF
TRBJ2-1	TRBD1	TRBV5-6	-	TGTGCCAGCAGCAGGGGGACAGGCAGGTTTTCCGGGATCAATGAGCAGTTCTTC	CASSRGTGRFSGINEQFF
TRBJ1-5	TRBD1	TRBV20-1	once	TGCAGTGTACGACAGGGAGTCAATCAGCCCCAGCATTTT	CSVRQGVNQPQHF
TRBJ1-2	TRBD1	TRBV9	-	TGTGCCAGCAGCGATGGGACAGGGGCTGGCTACACCTTC	CASSDGTGAGYTF
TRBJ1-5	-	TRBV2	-	TGTGCCAGCAGTGAAGCGGTGGGAAATCAGCCCCAGCATTTT	CASSEAVGNQPQHF
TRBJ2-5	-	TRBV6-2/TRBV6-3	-	TGTGCCAGCAGTTACCTAGCAGAAGAGACCCAGTACTTC	CASSYLAEETQYF
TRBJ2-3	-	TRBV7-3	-	TGTGCCTCTCGGGACGCTAGCACAGATACGCAGTATTTT	CASRDASTDTQYF